These T cell receptor beta chains were read from a single sample in a study of response to subunit inactivated influenza vaccine. TCRdb redid the calling of the RT-PCR reads with MiXCR, one entry per CDR3 protein. Here the sample spans about 570,000 distinct CDR3 sequences, roughly 12% being singletons. Sequenced here: PBMCs from blood, sampled on the day of vaccination. The receptors derive from a man aged 50-60 years who received an inactivated influenza vaccine. The CDR3 runs from the conserved cysteine through the conserved F or W.

TRBV25-1	CASGTGTGYTF
TRBV29-1	CSVATRTAYEQYF
TRBV29-1	CSVGGTSGFNEQFF
TRBV5-1	CASSLQVLNTGELFF
TRBV5-1	CASSFQGQDTEAFF
TRBV20-1	CSAGRLAGHNEQFF
TRBV12-3/TRBV12-4	CASSLGQDPYYEQYF
TRBV15	CATSRLDGSNQPQHF
TRBV6-2/TRBV6-3	CASSYARLFQEQYF
TRBV5-1	CASSEQGQGARNEQFF
TRBV29-1	CSVEGVAGDLKTQYF
TRBV5-1	CASSLVGVTGIEQFF
TRBV4-2	CASSRDGTSGIYNEQFF
TRBV12-3/TRBV12-4	CASIIQGVSYNEQFF
TRBV29-1	CSYQGQNTEAFF
TRBV20-1	CSARAFTTYEQYF
TRBV5-1	CASSLVGQKETQYF
TRBV3-1	CASSQDPHPDGYEQYF
TRBV28	CASSTSGGYHNEQFF
TRBV20-1	CSARGGVRDYGYTF
TRBV4-1	CASRTAGGGRNTGELFF
TRBV7-3	CASSLDFRNTEAFF
TRBV20-1	CSARDPTGYYGYTF
TRBV7-2	CASTAYGGYNEQFF
TRBV7-9	CASSVDSRMGKLFF
TRBV30	CAFRPGSSEQFF
TRBV3-1	CASSQDWGSRSPLHF
TRBV6-1	CPSSLVMSNTGELFF
TRBV9	CASSPRQTMNTEAFF
TRBV15	CATSRGESTGELFF
TRBV20-1	CSARDWAGTDTQYF
TRBV6-1	CASRARGYYEQYF
TRBV7-2	CASSLGQGPFNEKLFF
TRBV7-2	CASSFRFDQPQHF
TRBV2	CASSEARARGSEQYF
TRBV12-3/TRBV12-4	CASSSIFEQYF
TRBV29-1	CSATVGQTEAFF
TRBV10-3	CAISEGQGIYGYTF
TRBV7-2	CASSSRTGALEQYF
TRBV24-1	CATSDWDSNYGYTF
TRBV12-3/TRBV12-4	CASSFRQRNSPLHF
TRBV28	CASSPGRTGLNEKLFF
TRBV4-1	CASSQVAGGFYEQYF
TRBV6-1	CASSGSGSSYEQYF
TRBV7-8	CASSLLADRVSYNEQFF
TRBV7-8	CASSLGTGWYEQFF
TRBV20-1	CSAPSRLYEQYF
TRBV6-1	CASSPYATAYNEQFF
TRBV30	CAWNFGWPGELFF
TRBV5-6	CASSPSGRLLSYEQYF